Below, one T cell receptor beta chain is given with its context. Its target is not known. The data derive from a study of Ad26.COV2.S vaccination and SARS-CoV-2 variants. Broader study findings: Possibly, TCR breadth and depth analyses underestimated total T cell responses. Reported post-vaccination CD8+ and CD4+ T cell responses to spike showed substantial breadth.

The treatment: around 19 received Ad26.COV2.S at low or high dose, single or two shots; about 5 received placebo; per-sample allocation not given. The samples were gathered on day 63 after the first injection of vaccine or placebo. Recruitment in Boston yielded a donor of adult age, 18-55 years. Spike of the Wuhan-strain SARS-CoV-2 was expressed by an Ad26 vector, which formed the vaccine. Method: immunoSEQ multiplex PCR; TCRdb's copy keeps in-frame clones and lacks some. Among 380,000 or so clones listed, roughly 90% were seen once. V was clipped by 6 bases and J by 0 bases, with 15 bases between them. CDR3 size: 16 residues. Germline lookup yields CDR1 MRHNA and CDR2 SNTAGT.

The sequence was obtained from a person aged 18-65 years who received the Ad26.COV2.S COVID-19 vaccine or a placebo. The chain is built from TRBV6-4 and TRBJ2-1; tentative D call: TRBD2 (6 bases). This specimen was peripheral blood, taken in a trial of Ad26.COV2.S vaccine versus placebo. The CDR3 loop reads CASSAVSGSSYNEQFF. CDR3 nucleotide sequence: TGTGCCAGCAGCGCCGTATCCGGGAGCTCCTACAATGAGCAGTTCTTC.